This entry concerns a single T cell receptor (beta chain). Its antigen is currently unknown. This table comes from immunoSEQ multiplex PCR, and its TCRdb copy is limited to in-frame clones, with some not included. Among approximately 36,000 clones listed, roughly 92% were seen once. This CDR3 is built from 14 residues. The germline CDR1 and CDR2 sequences are SQVTM and ANQGSEA. V was trimmed by 4 bases and J by 2 bases, leaving 13 bases between them. This sample is part of a study of a mutant IDH1 vaccine in newly diagnosed glioma. Study-wide context: Previous treatment comprised radiotherapy, temozolomide, or both, mostly both. General observations from the study: Pseudoprogression apparently lacked any relation to changes in top peripheral T cell clonotypes. Researchers report vaccine-induced immune responses in roughly 93% of patients.

Time point denoted: baseline, week 1 (first vaccination visit). Documented treatment: pre-vaccination baseline after standard-of-care therapy. Donors had new IDH1-mutant astrocytomas of WHO grade 3 or 4 (ATRX-lost). The sequence came from a man between 18 and 35 years old with glioma. The V and J genes are TRBV29-1 and TRBJ2-3; perhaps TRBD1 as D (5 bases). Sequences were derived from PBMCs, sampled from a glioma patient treated with radiotherapy, temozolomide or both. The CDR3 loop is CSVGRGTNTDTQYF. The CDR3 DNA reads as TGCAGCGTTGGTAGGGGTACCAACACAGATACGCAGTATTTT.